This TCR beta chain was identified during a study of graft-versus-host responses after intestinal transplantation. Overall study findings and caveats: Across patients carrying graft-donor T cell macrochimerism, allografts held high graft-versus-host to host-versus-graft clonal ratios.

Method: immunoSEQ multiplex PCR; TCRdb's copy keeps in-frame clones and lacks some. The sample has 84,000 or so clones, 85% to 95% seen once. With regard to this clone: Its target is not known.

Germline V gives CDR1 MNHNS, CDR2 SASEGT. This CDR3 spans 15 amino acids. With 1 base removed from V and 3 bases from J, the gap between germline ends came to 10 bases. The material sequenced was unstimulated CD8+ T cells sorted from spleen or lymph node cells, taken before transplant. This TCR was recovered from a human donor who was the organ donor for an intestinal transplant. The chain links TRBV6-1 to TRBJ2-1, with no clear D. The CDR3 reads CASSEVQLFYNEQFF. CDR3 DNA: TGTGCCAGCAGTGAAGTACAGCTTTTCTACAATGAGCAGTTCTTC.